The 12 T cell receptor beta chains presented below share a single source sample, sequenced in a study of T cells in Graves' hyperthyroidism and ophthalmopathy. Using RNA transcripts as the source, TCR beta CDR3 regions were amplified. The TCR CDR3 first-round RT-PCR relied on the HTBI primer set. Via MiXCR, TCRdb re-called the multiplex PCR reads, giving one row per CDR3 protein. The sample records almost 350,000 distinct CDR3 sequences, approximately 18% being singletons. Sequenced sample: blood. The receptors derive from a woman between 40 and 50 years old with Graves' ophthalmopathy.

The table lists this clonotype with many counts. The chain recombines TRBV11-2 with TRBJ2-7; 9 nucleotides line up with TRBD1. The CDR3 contains 16 residues. With V trimmed by 4 bases and J by 2 bases, 9 bases remained unmatched. Germline-derived CDR1 and CDR2 are SGHAT and FQNNGV. The CDR3 loop is CASSSIRGQGPYEQYF. CDR3 coding DNA: TGTGCCAGCAGCTCGATCAGGGGACAGGGTCCCTACGAGCAGTACTTC.

This clonotype was observed many times. The rearrangement uses TRBV27 and TRBJ1-3, with a weak D call TRBD1 (5 bases). The germline V gene has CDR1 MNHEY and CDR2 SMNVEV (reference sequence). The V end was cut by 3 bases, the J end by 0 bases, with 15 bases between. The CDR3 covers 17 residues. The CDR3 DNA is TGTGCCAGCAGTTTTACAGGAACTCTCCTCTCTGGAAACACCATATATTTT. Encoded protein: CASSFTGTLLSGNTIYF.

This clonotype was counted ten times or more. The chain uses TRBV20-1 and TRBJ1-2; TRBD1 agrees at 10 bases. V dropped 5 bases and J dropped 8; count of bases not matched to a gene: 11. The CDR3 is 14 amino acids. Germline CDR1 is DFQATT and CDR2 is SNEGSKA (reference sequence). This chain's CDR3 is CSARRQGASGGYTF. Written as DNA, the CDR3 is TGCAGTGCTCGCCGACAGGGGGCGTCAGGCGGCTACACCTTC.

The J gene is TRBJ2-7, the V gene TRBV28; TRBD1 aligns across 11 bases. This CDR3 is 15 amino acids long. Germline-derived CDR1 and CDR2 are MDHEN and SYDVKM. The J segment lost 3 bases and the V segment lost 6 bases, leaving 7 bases of the junction unmatched. As DNA, the CDR3 is TGTGCCAGCAGGACGGACAGGGGGCAGGGCTACGAGCAGTACTTC. Protein sequence: CASRTDRGQGYEQYF.

This clonotype was picked up many times. This may arise from a read error, as a much more abundant clone is one base away. V and J are TRBV6-1 and TRBJ2-2; D gene unclear. Germline V gene sequence: CDR1 MNHNS, CDR2 SASEGT. V was shortened by 7 bases and J by 6 bases, with 3 bases between the two germline ends. The CDR3 loop spans 10 amino acids. The CDR3 region is CASKSGELFF. The CDR3 DNA follows: TGTGCCAGCAAATCCGGGGAGCTGTTTTTT.

As regards this clonotype: The junction shows a germline mismatch at one end, possibly a read error. The V call is TRBV6-2 or TRBV6-3, the J call TRBJ2-5; D perhaps matches TRBD2 (6 bases). Germline V lookup: CDR1 MNHEY, CDR2 SVGEGT. CDR3 size: 14 residues. This chain's CDR3 is CASNFGTLQETQCF. CDR3 DNA sequence: TGTGCCAGCAACTTCGGGACTCTACAAGAGACCCAGTGCTTC.

This clonotype occurred many times. The gene calls are TRBV6-2 or TRBV6-3 and TRBJ1-1, with unresolved D. This CDR3 region has 14 residues. The V end lost 0 bases, the J end lost 6 bases, and 11 bases lay between the germline ends. Germline CDR1 reads MNHEY; CDR2 reads SVGEGT. The CDR3 reads CASSYSRGNPEAFF. The DNA for the CDR3 is TGTGCCAGCAGTTACTCACGGGGTAATCCTGAAGCTTTCTTT.

This clonotype was observed many times. This chain uses TRBV12-3 or TRBV12-4 with TRBJ1-2; 8 bases map to TRBD1. Trimming cost V 1 base and J 6 bases; bases outside gene matches: 4. The CDR3 length is 14 residues. The chain's CDR3 is CASSLGRGRNGYTF. The CDR3 bases are TGTGCCAGCAGTTTAGGCAGGGGGCGCAATGGCTACACCTTC.

This clonotype has a count of ten or more. The genes are TRBV5-1 and TRBJ2-7, with 8 bases lining up with TRBD1. V dropped 0 bases and J dropped 5; count of bases not matched to a gene: 4. CDR1 is SGHRS, CDR2 YFSETQ, per germline. This CDR3 has 14 amino acids. The CDR3 DNA sequence: TGCGCCAGCAGCTTGGATTGGACAGGGAACGAGCAGTACTTC. Amino acids: CASSLDWTGNEQYF.

This clonotype has a count of ten or more. The chain recombines TRBV28 with TRBJ1-2; maybe TRBD1 (5 bases). The CDR3 runs to 14 residues. Germline CDR1 is MDHEN and CDR2 is SYDVKM. Trimming cost V 5 bases and J 4 bases, with 14 bases left between them. CDR3 DNA: TGTGCCAGCAGTCTTGGGACGGGACTCTATGGCTACACCTTC. Encoded protein: CASSLGTGLYGYTF.

This clonotype was counted at least ten times. The chain has TRBV15 and TRBJ2-2, with D hard to call. CDR3 size: 15 residues. CDR1 and CDR2 from the germline V gene are LNHNV and YYDKDF (reference sequence). Trimming left V 0 bases short and J 2 bases short, with 7 bases between. This CDR3 reads CATSRDRYNTGELFF. DNA for the CDR3: TGTGCCACCAGCAGAGATCGGTATAACACCGGGGAGCTGTTTTTT.

Many counts were recorded for this clonotype. V and J are TRBV4-3 and TRBJ1-1; D not certain. Per germline, CDR1 LGHNA and CDR2 YSLEER. The CDR3 loop spans 15 amino acids. The germline V and J ends were trimmed by 1 base and 8 bases, with 17 bases remaining between them. CDR3 DNA: TGCGCCAGCAGCCAAGGAGTGGGGAGCCTAGAGGAAGCTTTCTTT. Amino acids: CASSQGVGSLEEAFF.